The 12 T cell receptor beta chains in this list originate from one sample, sequenced in a study of blood T cells in healthy people across ages. A J-beta primer mix and a sample-barcoded 5' primer were used in a second PCR of about 7 to 11 cycles. TCRdb re-called the 5' RACE reads with MiXCR, one entry per CDR3 protein. The repertoire consists of 790,000 or so distinct CDR3 sequences, with roughly three fifths occurring once and the leading ten covering more than 25%. Sequenced material: blood. Source of these receptors: a middle-aged man in good health.

This clonotype was picked up many times. The chain uses TRBV4-2 and TRBJ2-7; the match to TRBD2 covers 8 bases. This CDR3 contains 15 residues. J was trimmed by 5 bases and V by 4 bases; bases with no gene match: 10. Germline V CDR1 and CDR2: LGHNA, YNFKEQ. CDR3 coding DNA: TGTGCCAGCAGCCGCCGGGGGGGTGCAGGTGACGAGCAGTACTTC. It translates to CASSRRGGAGDEQYF.

This chain connects TRBV12-3 or TRBV12-4 to TRBJ2-1; unclear D gene. This CDR3 is built from 15 residues. V lost 6 bases to trimming and J lost 0 bases, with 12 bases between them. CDR3 DNA: TGTGCCAGCAGCCGGTTTAAGGGCTCCTACAATGAGCAGTTCTTC. This codes for CASSRFKGSYNEQFF.

V gene TRBV13 combines with J gene TRBJ2-1; 7 bases match TRBD1. The germline gives CDR1 PRHDT, CDR2 FYEKMQ (reference sequence). The CDR3 spans 13 residues. The ends lost 3 bases at V and 8 bases at J; junction bases unmatched: 4. As DNA, the CDR3 is TGTGCCAGCAGCTTCCCAGACAGGGATGAGCAGTTCTTC. Translation: CASSFPDRDEQFF.

CDR3 sequence reads: CSASRPQGLDWELFF. The DNA of the CDR3 is TGCAGCGCTTCTCGACCACAGGGGTTGGATTGGGAGCTGTTTTTT. This chain links TRBV29-1 with TRBJ2-2; 7 positions match TRBD1. This CDR3 has 15 amino acids. J was trimmed by 9 bases and V by 7 bases; bases with no gene match: 17. Germline CDR1 SQVTM, CDR2 ANQGSEA.

This rearrangement joins TRBV15 to TRBJ1-6; D might be TRBD1 (6 bases). With 5 bases removed from V and 5 bases from J, the gap between germline ends came to 10 bases. CDR3 length: 14 residues. CDR1 is LNHNV, CDR2 YYDKDF, per germline (reference sequence). Here the CDR3 reads CATSVGQNNSPLHF. The CDR3, as DNA: TGTGCCACCAGCGTAGGACAGAATAATTCACCCCTCCACTTT. The full variable domain, rest sourced from reference TRBV15 and TRBJ1-6, is DAMVIQNPRYQVTQFGKPVTLSCSQTLNHNVMYWYQQKSSQAPKLLFHYYDKDFNNEADTPDNFQSRRPNTSFCFLDIRSPGLGDTAMYLCATSVGQNNSPLHFGNGTRLTVT.

The chain combines TRBV20-1 with TRBJ2-1, with TRBD1 matching 7 bases. CDR1 DFQATT and CDR2 SNEGSKA come from the germline V gene (reference sequence). The CDR3 is 14 amino acids. V was pared by 5 bases and J by 0 bases, with 4 bases of the junction left unmatched. DNA for the CDR3: TGCAGTGCTCGGGACAGCCGCTCCTACAATGAGCAGTTCTTC. Protein: CSARDSRSYNEQFF.

This chain's CDR3 is CASSRGTSSGPIYNEQFF. CDR3 nucleotide sequence: TGTGCCAGCAGCCGAGGAACTTCTAGCGGGCCGATCTACAATGAGCAGTTCTTC. This rearrangement joins TRBV5-5 to TRBJ2-1; TRBD2 agrees at 8 bases. V was pared by 4 bases and J by 3 bases, with 15 bases of the junction left unmatched. The germline CDR1 and CDR2 sequences are SGHKS and YYEKEE (reference sequence). The CDR3 is made up of 18 amino acids.

The chain is built from TRBV20-1 and TRBJ2-3; TRBD1 is a possible D gene (6 bases). The V and J ends lost 3 bases and 2 bases respectively, with 12 bases between them. CDR1 is DFQATT, CDR2 SNEGSKA, per germline (reference sequence). This CDR3 contains 14 residues. The CDR3 coding sequence is TGCAGTGCTAGGGTAGGGGGAAACACAGATACGCAGTATTTT. Residues: CSARVGGNTDTQYF.

V gene TRBV28 combines with J gene TRBJ1-4, with D perhaps TRBD1 (5 bases). Looked up from germline, CDR1 is MDHEN and CDR2 is SYDVKM. With 3 bases removed from V and 8 bases from J, the gap between germline ends came to 13 bases. CDR3 length equals 14 residues. The chain's CDR3 is CASSLGQGWEKLFF. CDR3 coding DNA: TGTGCCAGCAGTTTGGGGCAGGGCTGGGAAAAACTGTTTTTT.

V is TRBV27 and J is TRBJ2-7; 8 bases agree with TRBD1. J was trimmed by 8 bases and V by 5 bases; bases with no gene match: 8. The CDR3 covers 13 residues. Germline V gene sequence: CDR1 MNHEY, CDR2 SMNVEV (reference sequence). As DNA, the CDR3 is TGTGCCAGCAGTGTGACAGGGGTGCGCAAGCAGTACTTC. Protein product: CASSVTGVRKQYF.

The V gene is TRBV3-1, the J gene TRBJ2-4; D remains unclear. Germline values: CDR1 LGHDT, CDR2 YNNKEL (reference sequence). The CDR3 is 15 residues long. V lost 3 bases and J 0 bases, leaving 9 bases between the germline ends. The CDR3 DNA reads TGTGCCAGCAGCCAGGCTAGACTAGCCAAAAACATTCAGTACTTC. Translated, it gives CASSQARLAKNIQYF.

This chain joins TRBV24-1 and TRBJ2-5, with D maybe TRBD2 (5 bases). Germline CDR1 and CDR2: KGHDR and SFDVKD. CDR3 size: 13 residues. Trimming pared 3 bases from V and 3 bases from J, leaving 7 bases between. The CDR3 spells CATSDPGEETQYF. The CDR3 DNA sequence: TGTGCCACCAGTGATCCCGGGGAAGAGACCCAGTACTTC.